The T cell receptor beta chain under discussion was sequenced for a study of breast tumors, draining lymph nodes, adjacent tissues. The table lists this clonotype with many counts. Each CDR3 protein is one row after TCRdb ran MiXCR on the multiplex PCR reads. In the table there are approximately 300,000 distinct CDR3 sequences, over 30% of which are singletons. Axillary draining lymph nodes of breast cancer patients supplied the node samples. The V gene's germline CDR1 is SGHRS and CDR2 YFSETQ. V trimming: 4 bases; J trimming: 1 base; junction bases outside the gene matches: 8. This CDR3 is 15 amino acids long.

The sequence was obtained from a female donor with breast cancer. Some clones in this sample may be carry-over from other donors' samples. The rearrangement joins TRBV5-1 to TRBJ2-7; TRBD1 aligns across 7 bases. The sequenced sample consisted of axillary lymph node tissue. CDR3 DNA sequence: TGCGCCAGCAGCACGAGGACAGGCGCATCCTACGAGCAGTACTTC. Amino acid sequence: CASSTRTGASYEQYF.